Listed here are 18 T cell receptor beta chains from one sample, sequenced in a study of somatic mutations in cytotoxic T cells in rheumatoid arthritis. TCRdb keeps only in-frame clones here, not all; method: immunoSEQ multiplex PCR. The data show approximately 10,000 clones, around 90% seen once. The sample comprised CD8+ T cells sorted from blood. These receptors were obtained from a woman in her late teens or twenties with rheumatoid arthritis.

This clone was recorded a few times. The CDR3, as DNA: TGCAGCGTCGAGGGCCTATACGAGCAGTACTTC. This sequence encodes CSVEGLYEQYF. The genes are TRBV29-1 and TRBJ2-7; the D gene is possibly TRBD2 (5 bases). The germline V gene has CDR1 SQVTM and CDR2 ANQGSEA. Trimming took 6 bases from V and 4 from J, leaving 10 bases between them. The CDR3 extends over 11 amino acids.

The chain employs TRBV7-2 and TRBJ2-7; 7 bases are shared with TRBD2. CDR1 SGHTA and CDR2 FQGNSA come from the germline V gene. The CDR3 is 14 residues long. V lost 3 bases and J lost 2; bases outside the gene matches: 4. This CDR3 reads CASSFLAATYEQYF. The CDR3 DNA sequence: TGTGCCAGCAGCTTCCTAGCGGCGACCTACGAGCAGTACTTC.

The CDR3 sequence is CASSFGTSTDTQYF. The CDR3 region has the DNA TGTGCCAGCAGCTTTGGGACAAGCACAGATACGCAGTATTTT. The chain couples TRBV7-3 to TRBJ2-3; TRBD1 might be the D (6 bases). Germline V CDR1 and CDR2: SGHTA, FQGTGA. The germline V and J ends were trimmed by 3 bases and 0 bases, with 7 bases remaining between them. The CDR3 has 14 residues.

The chain combines TRBV6-5 with TRBJ2-7; D is unclear. This CDR3 region has 15 residues. V was trimmed by 4 bases and J by 0 bases, leaving 13 bases between them. Per germline, CDR1 MNHEY and CDR2 SVGAGI. For the CDR3, the DNA is TGTGCCAGCAGTTTCAGGCCCCAAACCTCCTACGAGCAGTACTTC. It specifies CASSFRPQTSYEQYF.

V usage is TRBV19 and J usage is TRBJ1-4; the D gene is possibly TRBD1 (5 bases). The CDR3 has 14 residues. The germline V and J ends were trimmed by 9 bases and 8 bases, with 19 bases remaining between them. Germline V gene sequence: CDR1 LNHDA, CDR2 SQIVND (reference sequence). The CDR3 here is CASKIPGELEKLFF. The CDR3 DNA reads TGTGCCAGCAAGATCCCGGGGGAGTTAGAAAAACTGTTTTTT.

V gene TRBV9 combines with J gene TRBJ2-7; the match to TRBD2 covers 14 bases. The CDR3 has 15 amino acids. In germline, CDR1 is SGDLS, CDR2 YYNGEE. V gave up 3 bases and J gave up 3 bases; unmatched junction bases: 2. CDR3 protein: CASSGGLAGGYEQYF. The CDR3 DNA reads TGTGCCAGCAGCGGCGGACTAGCGGGGGGCTACGAGCAGTACTTC. The full variable domain, rest sourced from reference TRBV9 and TRBJ2-7, is DSGVTQTPKHLITATGQRVTLRCSPRSGDLSVYWYQQSLDQGLQFLIQYYNGEERAKGNILERFSAQQFPDLHSELNLSSLELGDSALYFCASSGGLAGGYEQYFGPGTRLTVT.

The chain is built from TRBV7-9 and TRBJ1-3; 8 positions match TRBD1. The V segment lost 5 bases and the J segment 0 bases; nucleotides outside the gene matches: 15. CDR3 length: 19 residues. Germline V gene lookup returns CDR1 SEHNR and CDR2 FQNEAQ (reference sequence). This chain's CDR3 is CASSHTVTGTGFSGNTIYF. The CDR3 bases are TGTGCCAGCAGCCACACCGTCACCGGGACAGGTTTCTCTGGAAACACCATATATTTT.

The chain uses TRBV10-3 and TRBJ1-1; 9 bases are a match to TRBD1. The CDR3 sequence is 14 residues long. V trimming: 6 bases; J trimming: 4 bases; junction bases outside the gene matches: 6. The germline CDR1 and CDR2 sequences are ENHRY and SYGVKD. CDR3 protein: CAIRVTGGITEAFF. The CDR3 DNA reads as TGTGCCATCAGGGTGACAGGGGGTATCACTGAAGCTTTCTTT.

This clone was counted a single time. V gene TRBV29-1 combines with J gene TRBJ2-7, with no clear D. Germline V gene data show CDR1 as SQVTM and CDR2 as ANQGSEA. The CDR3 spans 11 residues. V dropped 6 bases and J dropped 2 bases, with 8 bases sitting between them. The CDR3 nucleotides are TGCAGCGTAAGTGACACCTACGAGCAGTACTTC. Translating gives CSVSDTYEQYF.

This chain uses TRBV11-3 with TRBJ2-1, with 8 bases that match TRBD2. Germline CDR1 is SGHNT and CDR2 is YENEEA. Losses at the gene ends were 4 bases for V and 8 bases for J; bases not matched to a gene: 19. This CDR3 comprises 18 residues. CDR3 DNA sequence: TGTGCCAGCAGCTCAAGGGACCCGGGACTAGAAAATGGGCATGAGCAGTTCTTC. Translated: CASSSRDPGLENGHEQFF.

The chain joins TRBV19 to TRBJ2-7; D is possibly TRBD2 (8 bases). V gave up 5 bases and J gave up 3 bases, with 17 bases separating them. This CDR3 comprises 15 residues. Germline V gene data show CDR1 as LNHDA and CDR2 as SQIVND (reference sequence). As DNA, the CDR3 is TGTGCCAGTAGTTTCGGGAGGGGGCGCAACTACGAGCAGTACTTC. This sequence encodes CASSFGRGRNYEQYF.

The gene calls are TRBV19 and TRBJ1-5; TRBD1 agrees at 9 bases. Germline lookup yields CDR1 LNHDA and CDR2 SQIVND (reference sequence). CDR3 length: 16 amino acids. V dropped 3 bases and J dropped 5; count of bases not matched to a gene: 8. The CDR3 reads CASSIGVGTGYQPQHF. CDR3 DNA sequence: TGTGCCAGTAGTATTGGAGTAGGGACAGGGTATCAGCCCCAGCATTTT.

The genes are TRBV5-8 and TRBJ1-2; TRBD1 aligns across 7 bases. Germline CDR1 SGHTS, CDR2 YDEGEE. There are 15 residues in the CDR3. With V trimmed by 1 base and J by 6 bases, 9 bases remained unmatched. DNA for the CDR3: TGTGCCAGCAGCTTGTGGGACAGCGGCGAGGATGGCTACACCTTC. Translating gives CASSLWDSGEDGYTF.

The V call is TRBV19, the J call TRBJ1-5; D may be TRBD1 (6 bases). CDR3 length equals 14 residues. The germline V gene has CDR1 LNHDA and CDR2 SQIVND (reference sequence). The V end lost 5 bases, the J end lost 3 bases, and 11 bases lay between the germline ends. CDR3 bases: TGTGCCAGTAGTCTAGGACAGACCAATCAGCCCCAGCATTTT. It codes for CASSLGQTNQPQHF. The full variable domain, rest sourced from reference TRBV19 and TRBJ1-5, is DGGITQSPKYLFRKEGQNVTLSCEQNLNHDAMYWYRQDPGQGLRLIYYSQIVNDFQKGDIAEGYSVSREKKESFPLTVTSAQKNPTAFYLCASSLGQTNQPQHFGDGTRLSIL.

This chain links TRBV19 with TRBJ2-4, with TRBD2 as a possible D gene (6 bases). V lost 11 bases and J lost 1, with 18 bases in between. Germline values: CDR1 LNHDA, CDR2 SQIVND (reference sequence). The CDR3 consists of 15 residues. The CDR3 spells CAYPQEGRAKNIQYF. The DNA of the CDR3 is TGTGCCTACCCCCAGGAGGGAAGGGCCAAAAACATTCAGTACTTC.

This clone showed up just once. The chain couples TRBV27 to TRBJ2-7, with 8 bases fitting TRBD1. The length of the CDR3 is 16 residues. Trimming at V came to 0 bases and at J to 2 bases, leaving 6 bases not matched to a gene. Per the germline V gene, CDR1 is MNHEY and CDR2 is SMNVEV (reference sequence). The CDR3 DNA sequence: TGTGCCAGCAGTTTATCCCCACAGGGGGACACCTACGAGCAGTACTTC. It translates to CASSLSPQGDTYEQYF.

This clone was found once. The chain combines TRBV7-8 with TRBJ1-3; D uncertain. Germline V gene data show CDR1 as SGHVS and CDR2 as FQNEAQ. The ends were cut back, 1 base at V and 4 bases at J, with 14 bases in the middle. The CDR3 is 16 amino acids. CDR3 residues: CASSLGYGIEGNTIYF. The CDR3 DNA reads as TGTGCCAGCAGCTTAGGTTACGGGATTGAGGGAAACACCATATATTTT.

The chain recombines TRBV6-1 with TRBJ1-4; D is possibly TRBD1 (5 bases). CDR3 size: 14 residues. Germline V gives CDR1 MNHNS, CDR2 SASEGT. V was pared by 9 bases and J by 4 bases, with 15 bases between. The CDR3 bases are TGTGCCAGTCGGTGGGGGGGGATTAATGAAAAACTGTTTTTT. Translation gives CASRWGGINEKLFF.